The present entry profiles one TCR beta chain with its context. These data originate in a study of control samples from healthy donors and cancer patients. This CDR3 has 15 amino acids. Some clones are missing from TCRdb's copy, which holds only in-frame ones; the method was immunoSEQ multiplex PCR. The repertoire holds 95,000 to 150,000 clones, around 88% seen once, with less than 3.5% in the top ten. The chain couples TRBV21-1 to TRBJ2-7; TRBD1, as called in the table, went unchecked against the DNA. TRBV21-1 is given as a pseudogene. The sample was blood. The clonotype originates from a man aged 40-49 years in good health. CDR3 nucleotide sequence: TGTGCCAGCAGAAGTGGGGACAGGGTAATTCTCGAGCAGTACTTC. It is translated as CASRSGDRVILEQYF.